The sequence of this T cell receptor (beta chain) was determined in a study of blood T cells in healthy people across ages. The ends were cut back, 4 bases at V and 3 bases at J, with 18 bases in the middle. The germline V gene encodes CDR1 SQVTM and CDR2 ANQGSEA. The CDR3 consists of 15 residues. Combining a sample-barcoded 5' primer with a J-beta primer mix, a second PCR ran for about 6 to 12 cycles. MiXCR, applied by TCRdb to the 5' RACE reads, yields one record per CDR3 protein. The table shows 1.5 million to 2 million distinct CDR3 sequences, with around half occurring only once. Per sample, no less than 5.5 micrograms of total RNA were extracted.

V is TRBV29-1 and J is TRBJ2-5, with a weak D call TRBD2 (6 bases). Input material: blood. The receptor comes from a woman in her thirties or forties in good health. CDR3: CSVVGGARDEETQYF. In nucleotides, the CDR3 is TGCAGCGTTGTAGGAGGGGCGAGGGATGAAGAGACCCAGTACTTC.